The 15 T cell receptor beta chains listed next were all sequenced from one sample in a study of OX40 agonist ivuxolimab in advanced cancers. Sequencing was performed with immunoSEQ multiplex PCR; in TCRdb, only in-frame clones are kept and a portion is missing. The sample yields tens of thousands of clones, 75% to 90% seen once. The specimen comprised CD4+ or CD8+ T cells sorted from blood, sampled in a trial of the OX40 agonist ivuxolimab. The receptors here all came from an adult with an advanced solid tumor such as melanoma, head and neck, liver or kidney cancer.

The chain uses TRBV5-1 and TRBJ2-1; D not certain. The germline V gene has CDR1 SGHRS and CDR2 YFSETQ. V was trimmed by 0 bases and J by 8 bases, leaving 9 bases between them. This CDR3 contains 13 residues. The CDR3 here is CASSLVMGDEQFF. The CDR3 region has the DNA TGCGCCAGCAGCTTGGTGATGGGCGATGAGCAGTTCTTC.

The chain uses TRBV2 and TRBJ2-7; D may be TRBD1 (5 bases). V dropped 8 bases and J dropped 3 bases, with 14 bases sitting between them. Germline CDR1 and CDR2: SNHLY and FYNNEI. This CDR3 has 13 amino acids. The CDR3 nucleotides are TGTGCCAGCTCGCCAGGGTTAGGCTACGAGCAGTACTTC. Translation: CASSPGLGYEQYF.

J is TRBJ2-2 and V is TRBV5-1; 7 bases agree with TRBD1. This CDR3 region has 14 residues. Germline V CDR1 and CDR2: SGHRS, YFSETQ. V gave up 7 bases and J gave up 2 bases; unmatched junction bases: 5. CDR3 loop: CASGDSFNTGELFF. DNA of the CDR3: TGCGCCAGCGGGGACAGTTTCAACACCGGGGAGCTGTTTTTT.

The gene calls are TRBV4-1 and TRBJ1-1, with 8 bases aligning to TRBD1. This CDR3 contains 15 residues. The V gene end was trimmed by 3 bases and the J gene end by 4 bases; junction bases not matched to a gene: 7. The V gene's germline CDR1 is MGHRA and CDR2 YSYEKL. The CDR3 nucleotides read TGCGCCAGCAGCCATACCGGACAGGGAAGCACTGAAGCTTTCTTT. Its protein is CASSHTGQGSTEAFF.

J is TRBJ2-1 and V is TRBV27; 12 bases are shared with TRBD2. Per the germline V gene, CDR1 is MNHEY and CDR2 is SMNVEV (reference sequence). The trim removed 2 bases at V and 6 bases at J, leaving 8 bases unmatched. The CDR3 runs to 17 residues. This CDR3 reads CASSLALAGGPPNEQFF. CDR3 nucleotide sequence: TGTGCCAGCAGTTTAGCACTAGCGGGGGGCCCCCCCAATGAGCAGTTCTTC.

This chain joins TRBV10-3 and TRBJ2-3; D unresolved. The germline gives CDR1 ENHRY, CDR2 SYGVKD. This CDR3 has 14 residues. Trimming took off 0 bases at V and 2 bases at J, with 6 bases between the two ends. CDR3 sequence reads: CAISESGPTDTQYF. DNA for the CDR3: TGTGCCATCAGTGAGTCGGGCCCCACAGATACGCAGTATTTT.

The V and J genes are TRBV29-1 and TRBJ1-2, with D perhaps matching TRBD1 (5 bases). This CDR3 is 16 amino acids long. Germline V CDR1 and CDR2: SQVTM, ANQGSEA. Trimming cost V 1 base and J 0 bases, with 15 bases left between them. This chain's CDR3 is CSVEGQDSSSNYGYTF. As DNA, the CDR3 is TGCAGCGTTGAAGGACAAGACAGTTCTTCTAACTATGGCTACACCTTC.

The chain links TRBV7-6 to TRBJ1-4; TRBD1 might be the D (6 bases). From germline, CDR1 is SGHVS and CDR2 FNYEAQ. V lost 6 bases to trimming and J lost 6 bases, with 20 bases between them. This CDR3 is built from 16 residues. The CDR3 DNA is TGTGCCAGCAGTCCCCTCGGACAGAGGGACGATGAAAAACTGTTTTTT. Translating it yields CASSPLGQRDDEKLFF. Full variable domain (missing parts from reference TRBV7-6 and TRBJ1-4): GAGVSQSPRYKVTKRGQDVALRCDPISGHVSLYWYRQALGQGPEFLTYFNYEAQQDKSGLPNDRFSAERPEGSISTLTIQRTEQRDSAMYRCASSPLGQRDDEKLFFGSGTQLSVL.

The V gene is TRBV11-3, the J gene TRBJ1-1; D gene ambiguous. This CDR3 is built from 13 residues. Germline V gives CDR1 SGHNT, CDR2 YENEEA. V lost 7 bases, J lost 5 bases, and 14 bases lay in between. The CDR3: CASTHDRWTEAFF. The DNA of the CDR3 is TGTGCCAGCACCCATGATCGATGGACTGAAGCTTTCTTT.

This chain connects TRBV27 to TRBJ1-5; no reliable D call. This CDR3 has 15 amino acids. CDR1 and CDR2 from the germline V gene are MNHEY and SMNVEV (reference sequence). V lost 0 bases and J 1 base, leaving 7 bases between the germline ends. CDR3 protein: CASSLSGNSNQPQHF. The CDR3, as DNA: TGTGCCAGCAGTTTATCAGGGAACAGCAATCAGCCCCAGCATTTT.

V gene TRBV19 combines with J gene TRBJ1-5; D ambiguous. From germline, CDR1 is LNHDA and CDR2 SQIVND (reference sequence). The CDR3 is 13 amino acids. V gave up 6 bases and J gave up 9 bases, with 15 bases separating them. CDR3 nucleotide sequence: TGTGCCAGTAGCCCCCCGAATTGGGGGCCCCAGCATTTT. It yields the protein CASSPPNWGPQHF. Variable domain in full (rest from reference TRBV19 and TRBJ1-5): DGGITQSPKYLFRKEGQNVTLSCEQNLNHDAMYWYRQDPGQGLRLIYYSQIVNDFQKGDIAEGYSVSREKKESFPLTVTSAQKNPTAFYLCASSPPNWGPQHFGDGTRLSIL.

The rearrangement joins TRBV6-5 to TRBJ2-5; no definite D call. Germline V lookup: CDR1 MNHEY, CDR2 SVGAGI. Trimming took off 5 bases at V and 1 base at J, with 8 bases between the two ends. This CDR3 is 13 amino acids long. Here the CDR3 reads CASSPPSQETQYF. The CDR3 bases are TGTGCCAGCAGTCCACCCAGCCAAGAGACCCAGTACTTC.

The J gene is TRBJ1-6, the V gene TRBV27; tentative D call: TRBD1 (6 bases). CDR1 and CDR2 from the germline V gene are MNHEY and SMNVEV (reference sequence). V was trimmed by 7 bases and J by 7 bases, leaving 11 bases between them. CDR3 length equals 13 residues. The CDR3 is CASTTGRNSPLHF. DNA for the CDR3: TGTGCCAGCACAACAGGGCGAAATTCACCCCTCCACTTT.

The CDR3 nucleotides are TGTGCCAGCAGCTTTATGGGAAATGAGCAGTTCTTC. Amino acid sequence: CASSFMGNEQFF. The V call is TRBV7-3, the J call TRBJ2-1; no clear D gene. The CDR3 is 12 amino acids. Trimming took 3 bases from V and 7 from J, leaving 7 bases between them. CDR1 is SGHTA, CDR2 FQGTGA, per germline.

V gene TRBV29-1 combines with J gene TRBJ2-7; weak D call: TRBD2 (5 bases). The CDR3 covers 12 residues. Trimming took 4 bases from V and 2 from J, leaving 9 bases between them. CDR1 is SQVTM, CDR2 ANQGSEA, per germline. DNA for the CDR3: TGCAGCGTTGCCCAGAGGGCCTACGAGCAGTACTTC. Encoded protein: CSVAQRAYEQYF.